This T cell receptor beta chain is from a study of blood T cell repertoires in COVID-19. In germline, CDR1 is GTSNPN, CDR2 SVGIG (reference sequence). V was trimmed by 3 bases and J by 6 bases, leaving 15 bases between them. The CDR3 contains 14 residues. This clone showed up many times. This table comes from immunoSEQ multiplex PCR, and its TCRdb copy is limited to in-frame clones, with some not included. The profile covers 52,000 or so clones, with approximately 84% appearing a single time and about 15% taken by the ten largest. The sequence was obtained from a man in his 70s with active COVID-19. Sequencing input: peripheral blood. This chain connects TRBV30 to TRBJ1-5; D not certain. DNA of the CDR3: TGTGCCTGGAGCGACGGGATTTTGAGTCAGCCCCAGCATTTT. It translates to CAWSDGILSQPQHF.